The 7 T cell receptor beta chains below come from one sample, sequenced in a study of cytomegalovirus exposure and HLA in healthy donors. Vbeta (60) and Jbeta (13) primers were used in the PCR. Assay used: immunoSEQ multiplex PCR; TCRdb lists only in-frame clones, some missing. The sample includes 60,000 or so clones. Sequencing was carried out using PBMCs. The receptors come from a woman aged 18-29 years in good health and CMV-seronegative.

This chain links TRBV6-1 with TRBJ1-5; possible D gene TRBD1, 5 bases. CDR3 length: 14 amino acids. Trimming stripped 6 bases from V and 2 bases from J, with 11 bases between. From germline, CDR1 is MNHNS and CDR2 SASEGT. The CDR3 DNA sequence: TGTGCCAGCAGCCCCCAGGGTGGCAATCAGCCCCAGCATTTT. It encodes CASSPQGGNQPQHF.

The chain is built from TRBV28 and TRBJ2-1, with TRBD1 identical over 7 bases. V was pared by 4 bases and J by 5 bases, with 5 bases of the junction left unmatched. Germline lookup yields CDR1 MDHEN and CDR2 SYDVKM. The CDR3 loop spans 14 amino acids. CDR3 bases: TGTGCCAGCAGTTCCTTCGACAGGGACAATGAGCAGTTCTTC. This gives the protein CASSSFDRDNEQFF.

The chain joins TRBV19 to TRBJ2-1; 10 positions agree with TRBD2. This CDR3 has 16 residues. CDR1 is LNHDA, CDR2 SQIVND, per germline (reference sequence). Trimming at V came to 5 bases and at J to 0 bases, leaving 4 bases not matched to a gene. CDR3 in DNA: TGTGCCAGTAGTCGGCCTAGCGGGAGCTCCTACAATGAGCAGTTCTTC. This codes for CASSRPSGSSYNEQFF.

The J gene is TRBJ1-2, the V gene TRBV5-1; 9 nucleotides agree with TRBD1. CDR3 length: 15 amino acids. Germline loops: CDR1 SGHRS, CDR2 YFSETQ. V gave up 0 bases and J gave up 4 bases; unmatched junction bases: 4. CDR3 sequence (DNA): TGCGCCAGCAGCTTGGGGGACAGGGCCTCCTATGGCTACACCTTC. Protein sequence: CASSLGDRASYGYTF.

V usage is TRBV9 and J usage is TRBJ1-3; D is undetermined. Trimming shortened V by 0 bases and J by 0 bases, and 7 bases separated the two germline ends. This CDR3 is built from 15 residues. Germline V gene data show CDR1 as SGDLS and CDR2 as YYNGEE. The CDR3 loop is CASSVVAGSGNTIYF. CDR3 DNA: TGTGCCAGCAGCGTAGTGGCAGGCTCTGGAAACACCATATATTTT.

J is TRBJ2-7 and V is TRBV7-9, with D uncertain. This CDR3 is 12 amino acids long. Trimming left V 5 bases short and J 3 bases short, with 8 bases between. Germline V gene data show CDR1 as SEHNR and CDR2 as FQNEAQ (reference sequence). Here the CDR3 DNA reads TGTGCCAGCAGCATGGGCCTCTACGAGCAGTACTTC. The encoded protein is CASSMGLYEQYF.

The rearrangement joins TRBV18 to TRBJ1-5; D ambiguous. The germline V gene has CDR1 KGHSH and CDR2 LQKENI. This CDR3 is 14 amino acids long. The V gene lost 3 bases and the J gene lost 5 bases, with 11 bases spanning the gap. The CDR3 here is CASSPGFGDQPQHF. DNA for the CDR3: TGTGCCAGCTCACCGGGGTTCGGGGATCAGCCCCAGCATTTT.